The rows below give T cell receptor beta chains drawn from one sample of a study of T-cell reconstitution after alpha-beta-depleted transplantation in children. TCRdb fed the PCR reads into MiXCR, producing one record per CDR3 protein. This sample has about 440,000 distinct CDR3 sequences, with around two fifths found just once. Material: PBMCs, obtained before TCRalphabeta/CD19-depleted stem cell transplant. The receptors shown here come from a girl aged 2-10 years with aplastic anemia, due to receive a stem cell transplant. CDR3s include the opening cysteine and the closing phenylalanine or tryptophan. The D gene is left open where the match is weak. Clone size, where shown, is once, few, many, or a class for clones that have expanded.

abundance	len	d_gene	j_gene	v_gene	CDR3aa	CDR3nt
-	15	-	TRBJ2-3	TRBV5-1	CASSLERPSTDTQYF	TGCGCCAGCAGCTTGGAGCGGCCGAGCACAGATACGCAGTATTTT
-	15	TRBD2	TRBJ2-1	TRBV12-3/TRBV12-4	CASSMTSGGANEQFF	TGTGCCAGCAGCATGACTAGCGGGGGGGCTAATGAGCAGTTCTTC
-	13	-	TRBJ2-7	TRBV15	CATSRSLSYEQYF	TGTGCCACCAGCAGAAGTCTCTCCTACGAGCAGTACTTC
-	13	-	TRBJ2-7	TRBV29-1	CSVGVPDSYEQYF	TGCAGCGTTGGTGTGCCGGACTCCTACGAGCAGTACTTC
-	14	-	TRBJ2-7	TRBV20-1	CSARGPNFAYEQYF	TGCAGTGCTAGGGGCCCCAACTTCGCCTACGAGCAGTACTTC
-	12	TRBD2	TRBJ2-1	TRBV20-1	CSARSGGNEQFF	TGCAGTGCTAGGAGCGGGGGTAATGAGCAGTTCTTC
-	15	TRBD2	TRBJ2-3	TRBV6-5	CASSYASGATDTQYF	TGTGCCAGCAGTTACGCTAGCGGGGCCACAGATACGCAGTATTTT
-	13	TRBD1	TRBJ2-7	TRBV10-3	CAIKRTGGYEQYF	TGTGCCATCAAGAGGACAGGGGGCTACGAGCAGTACTTC
-	15	-	TRBJ1-4	TRBV7-9	CASSLAVGLNEKLFF	TGTGCCAGCAGCTTAGCGGTTGGACTTAATGAAAAACTGTTTTTT
-	13	-	TRBJ1-2	TRBV20-1	CSASLTPNYGYTF	TGCAGTGCTAGCTTGACACCTAACTATGGCTACACCTTC
once	16	TRBD2	TRBJ2-7	TRBV28	CASSSLSGSPMNEQYF	TGTGCCAGCAGCTCACTTAGCGGGAGCCCGATGAACGAGCAGTACTTC
-	14	TRBD1	TRBJ2-2	TRBV10-2	CASRLTGASGELFF	TGCGCCAGCAGGTTGACAGGGGCGTCCGGGGAGCTGTTTTTT
few	14	-	TRBJ2-1	TRBV20-1	CSARERSSYNEQFF	TGCAGTGCTAGAGAGCGTAGCTCCTACAATGAGCAGTTCTTC
-	14	-	TRBJ2-7	TRBV5-8	CASRKRVVDYEQYF	TGTGCCAGCAGGAAGAGGGTGGTGGACTACGAGCAGTACTTC
-	15	-	TRBJ1-2	TRBV7-2	CASSLQDFGPRGYTF	TGTGCCAGCAGCTTACAGGATTTCGGACCTCGGGGCTACACCTTC
few	16	TRBD1	TRBJ2-2	TRBV15	CATSRDRAPNTGELFF	TGTGCCACCAGCAGGGACAGGGCCCCGAACACCGGGGAGCTGTTTTTT
-	17	-	TRBJ2-1	TRBV9	CASSVGTSSSSYNEQFF	TGTGCCAGCAGCGTAGGAACTAGCTCTAGCTCCTACAATGAGCAGTTCTTC
-	15	TRBD2	TRBJ2-7	TRBV10-2	CASSEQGLGWYEQYF	TGCGCCAGCAGTGAGCAAGGACTAGGCTGGTACGAGCAGTACTTC
-	15	TRBD1	TRBJ1-2	TRBV3-1	CASSHWDRTNYGYTF	TGTGCCAGCAGCCACTGGGACAGGACTAACTATGGCTACACCTTC
many	14	-	TRBJ2-2	TRBV4-1	CASSLRANTGELFF	TGCGCCAGCAGCCTGCGGGCGAACACCGGGGAGCTGTTTTTT
many	15	TRBD2	TRBJ2-7	TRBV5-1	CASSSPTSGAYEQYF	TGCGCCAGCAGCTCCCCTACTAGCGGAGCCTACGAGCAGTACTTC
few	17	TRBD2	TRBJ2-3	TRBV10-3	CAISESPLAGGADTQYF	TGTGCCATCAGTGAGTCACCACTAGCGGGAGGAGCAGATACGCAGTATTTT
once	16	TRBD1	TRBJ1-6	TRBV7-2	CASSIGTGPSNSPLHF	TGTGCCAGCAGCATCGGGACAGGTCCTTCGAATTCACCCCTCCACTTT
-	14	-	TRBJ2-1	TRBV5-1	CASSFGRPLDEQFF	TGCGCCAGCAGCTTCGGCAGGCCCCTCGATGAGCAGTTCTTC
-	15	-	TRBJ2-7	TRBV28	CASSPTSRDDYEQYF	TGTGCCAGCAGTCCCACGTCTCGGGATGACTACGAGCAGTACTTC